Shown below are 5 T cell receptor beta chains from a single sample sequenced in a study of post-analysis software for immune sequencing data. General observations from the study: Relative to controls, patients had 5 or 6 TRBV segments at higher frequency, with TRBV5-6, TRBV5-1 and TRBV20-1 among these.

Their antigen targets remain unknown. Unique molecular identifiers had been added to the TCR beta cDNA libraries. One entry per CDR3 protein, called by TCRdb with MiXCR from the PCR reads. The sample holds 350,000 to 500,000 distinct CDR3 sequences, about 40% seen once. Sequencing used blood. The receptors derive from a girl aged 2-10 years with multiple sclerosis.

This clonotype was counted only a few times. The chain joins TRBV28 to TRBJ2-7, with D possibly TRBD1 on 5 matching bases. Germline V lookup: CDR1 MDHEN, CDR2 SYDVKM. V shed 6 bases and J shed 2 bases, with 17 bases lying between them. This CDR3 has 15 amino acids. DNA for the CDR3: TGTGCCAGCAGACCGGAGTACAGGAGAGCCTACGAGCAGTACTTC. Amino acid sequence: CASRPEYRRAYEQYF.

This chain links TRBV14 with TRBJ2-1; 13 positions agree with TRBD2. This CDR3 spans 15 amino acids. Looked up from germline, CDR1 is SGHDN and CDR2 is FVKESK. Trimming removed 2 bases from V and 5 bases from J; junction bases left unmatched: 0. CDR3 bases: TGTGCCAGCAGCCAAACTAGCGGGAGGGACAATGAGCAGTTCTTC. This encodes CASSQTSGRDNEQFF. Looking up the rest from reference TRBV14 and TRBJ2-1 gives the full variable domain: EAGVTQFPSHSVIEKGQTVTLRCDPISGHDNLYWYRRVMGKEIKFLLHFVKESKQDESGMPNNRFLAERTGGTYSTLKVQPAELEDSGVYFCASSQTSGRDNEQFFGPGTRLTVL.

The chain is built from TRBV9 and TRBJ2-1, with D perhaps matching TRBD2 (5 bases). The germline CDR1 and CDR2 sequences are SGDLS and YYNGEE. There are 12 residues in the CDR3. V was shortened by 3 bases and J by 9 bases, with 10 bases between the two germline ends. CDR3 in DNA: TGTGCCAGCAGCGCGGGAATTGGTGAGCAGTTCTTC. Translation gives CASSAGIGEQFF.

The genes are TRBV7-9 and TRBJ1-4; D call uncertain. The germline CDR1 and CDR2 sequences are SEHNR and FQNEAQ (reference sequence). CDR3 size: 14 residues. Trimming shortened V by 1 base and J by 3 bases, and 6 bases separated the two germline ends. The CDR3 loop reads CASSLVGSNEKLFF. For the CDR3, the DNA is TGTGCCAGCAGCTTAGTTGGGTCTAATGAAAAACTGTTTTTT. The full variable domain, in which reference TRBV7-9 and TRBJ1-4 provide the parts outside the CDR3, is DTGVSQNPRHKITKRGQNVTFRCDPISEHNRLYWYRQTLGQGPEFLTYFQNEAQLEKSRLLSDRFSAERPKGSFSTLEIQRTEQGDSAMYLCASSLVGSNEKLFFGSGTQLSVL.

The table lists this clonotype with many counts. V and J are TRBV29-1 and TRBJ2-7; TRBD1 aligns across 9 bases. The V segment lost 7 bases and the J segment 5 bases; nucleotides outside the gene matches: 9. Germline V gene data show CDR1 as SQVTM and CDR2 as ANQGSEA. The CDR3 has 13 amino acids. The CDR3 bases are TGCAGCGCCCGAGGGGGGACAGGGAACGAGCAGTACTTC. It is translated as CSARGGTGNEQYF.